Described below is a single T cell receptor beta chain sequence and its context. This clone was counted once. This clone's antigen is unknown. Within one base of it there is no much larger clone, and no base qualities were kept. Whole blood was collected in K2EDTA tubes by collaborating institutions according to the institutions' own protocols. For TCRbeta analysis, collaborators shipped samples in one of three forms: frozen whole blood, isolated PBMCs, or DNA extracted from either of those sample types. Ends trimmed: V by 0 bases, J by 6 bases; bases unmatched to a gene: 5. The CDR3 sequence holds 15 residues, the cysteine and phenylalanine included. Of all the DNA, just the CDR3 is kept, 45 bases in frame from base 1. Looking up the germline V gene yields CDR1 SGHRS and CDR2 YFSETQ. This entry belongs to a study of blood T cell repertoires in COVID-19 (dated by TCRdb to 2018 to 2020). For context, the study as a whole: Collaborator samples came from the United States, Italy and Spain and covered acute and convalescent phases of COVID-19. The prospective study material was composed of cDNA or gDNA derived from T cells, B-cell-depleted T cells, or PBMCs. The dataset comprised deeply sampled blood TCRbeta repertoires from subjects exposed to, actively infected with, or recovered from COVID-19. A freely available public database, intended as a resource for researchers studying the immune response to SARS-CoV-2, is where the repertoires were released. Samples were obtained from the ongoing ImmuneRACE study (first 160 participants) and from over 1,000 subjects provided by 6 global collaborators. Nearly every sample came with metadata listing a de-identified subject ID, COVID-19 status, age in years and sex. Where available, HLA class I and class II types were obtained from metadata supplied by the sample provider rather than from assay-based typing.

The immunoSEQ Assay, a bias-controlled multiplex PCR, was used to amplify TCRbeta CDR3 regions from genomic DNA. Turning to the authors' computational methods: The number of nucleated cells in each sample was estimated by amplification of reference gene primers within the assay. Sequence reads were collapsed and filtered to measure the absolute abundance of every unique TCRbeta CDR3 rearrangement. Productive Simpson clonality was computed per sample as the square root of Simpson's diversity index over productive rearrangements. TCRdb's version of the immuneACCESS table is confined to in-frame rearrangements and falls short of the full clone set. An unresolved V gene accounts for under half of the shortfall where checked; the remainder is of unknown origin. V and J calls and clone size are as listed in that table; D and trimming were resolved from the DNA. For this sample the table gives approximately 97,000 clones, of which more than 75% were detected only once. 3.5% to 5% of the sample is in the top ten clones.

Here is what the overall study found, with its caveats: The amount of clinical and demographic metadata varied by source and participant and was provided uncurated.

Sequencing used peripheral blood. The receptor was derived from a human donor in a cohort sampled during active COVID-19. Rearrangement joined TRBV5-1 to TRBJ2-1; 8 bases in the junction line up with TRBD2. The DNA sequence is given as TGCGCCAGCAGCTTGGGGGCGGGGGGCCCCAATGAGCAGTTCTTC. Its product reads: CASSLGAGGPNEQFF. Reference TRBV5-1 and TRBJ2-1 proteins supply the regions before and after the CDR3; the full variable domain is: KAGVTQTPRYLIKTRGQQVTLSCSPISGHRSVSWYQQTPGQGLQFLFEYFSETQRNKGNFPGRFSGRQFSNSRSEMNVSTLELGDSALYLCASSLGAGGPNEQFFGPGTRLTVL.